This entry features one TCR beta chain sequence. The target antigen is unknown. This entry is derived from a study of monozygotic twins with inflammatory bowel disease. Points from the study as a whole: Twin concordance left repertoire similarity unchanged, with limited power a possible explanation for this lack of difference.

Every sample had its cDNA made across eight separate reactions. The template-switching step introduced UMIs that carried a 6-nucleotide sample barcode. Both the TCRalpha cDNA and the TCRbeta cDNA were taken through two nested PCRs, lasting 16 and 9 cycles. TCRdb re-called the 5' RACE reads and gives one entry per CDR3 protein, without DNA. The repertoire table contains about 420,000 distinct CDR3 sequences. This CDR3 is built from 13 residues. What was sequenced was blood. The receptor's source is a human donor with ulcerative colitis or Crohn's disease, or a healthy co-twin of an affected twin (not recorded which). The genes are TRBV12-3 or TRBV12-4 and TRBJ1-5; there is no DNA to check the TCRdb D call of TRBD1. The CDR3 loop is CASGRGNIVTQHF.